Included here is one T cell receptor (beta chain) sequence, with context. Its matching antigen is unknown. Profiled with immunoSEQ multiplex PCR; TCRdb holds only in-frame clones, not every one. The profile shows just under 35,000 clones, approximately 91% of them singletons. The germline CDR1 and CDR2 sequences are SGHRS and YFSETQ. The CDR3 length is 15 residues. The V and J ends lost 4 bases and 4 bases respectively, with 14 bases between them. These data belong to a study of T cell responses to AZD1222 COVID-19 vaccine. General study points: Scientists sampled the repertoires only once the peak T cell response had passed.

The clonotype originates from an adult in good health. This chain links TRBV5-1 with TRBJ2-2, with D tentatively TRBD2 (5 bases). This specimen was peripheral blood, taken on day 0 of AZD1222 vaccination. CDR3 sequence (DNA): TGCGCCAGCAGCGTGGTGAGGGCGGGCACCGGGGAGCTGTTTTTT. Translated, it gives CASSVVRAGTGELFF.